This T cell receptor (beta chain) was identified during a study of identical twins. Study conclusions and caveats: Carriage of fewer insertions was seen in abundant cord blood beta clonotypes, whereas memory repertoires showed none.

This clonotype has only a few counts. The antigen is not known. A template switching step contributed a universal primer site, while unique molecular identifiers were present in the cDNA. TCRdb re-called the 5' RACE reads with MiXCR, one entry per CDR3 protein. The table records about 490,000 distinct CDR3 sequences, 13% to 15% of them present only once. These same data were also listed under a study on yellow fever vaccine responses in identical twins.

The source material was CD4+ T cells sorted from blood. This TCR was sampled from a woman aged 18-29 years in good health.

DNA of the CDR3: TGCGCCAGCAGCCAGAAACCGCAGGGGAATATGGAGACCCAGTACTTC. As protein: CASSQKPQGNMETQYF. The J gene is TRBJ2-5, the V gene TRBV5-1; D possibly corresponds to TRBD1 (6 bases). The V end lost 4 bases, the J end lost 5 bases, and 21 bases lay between the germline ends. The CDR3 loop spans 16 amino acids. Germline-derived CDR1 and CDR2 are SGHRS and YFSETQ.